These 30 T cell receptor beta chains were sequenced from one sample in a study of CD8 T cells in ankylosing spondylitis. TCRdb recomputed calls from the 5' RACE reads with MiXCR, one row per CDR3 protein. The table lists about 360,000 distinct CDR3 sequences, roughly 14% of them singletons. Sequencing was performed on blood, either unsorted or a sorted T cell fraction (not recorded which). The receptors were sampled from a male donor with ankylosing spondylitis or in good health (not recorded which).

The chain uses TRBV12-3 or TRBV12-4 and TRBJ1-2; 8 bases are shared with TRBD1. V shed 5 bases, J shed 2 bases, and the junction held 10 bases outside the gene matches. The CDR3 covers 16 residues. CDR3 loop: CASSPPTGDGNYGYTF. In nucleotides, the CDR3 is TGTGCCAGCAGTCCACCGACAGGGGACGGCAACTATGGCTACACCTTC.

The gene calls are TRBV12-3 or TRBV12-4 and TRBJ2-5; D is perhaps TRBD2 (7 bases). V lost 2 bases, J lost 0 bases, and 13 bases lay in between. The CDR3 sequence is 16 residues long. This chain's CDR3 is CASSLWGGAYQETQYF. Written as DNA, the CDR3 is TGTGCCAGCAGTTTATGGGGGGGGGCGTACCAAGAGACCCAGTACTTC.

Of note for this clonotype: A read error may account for a junction end that differs from germline. The chain is built from TRBV5-1 and TRBJ1-2, with 8 positions matching TRBD1. In germline, CDR1 is SGHRS, CDR2 YFSETQ. CDR3 length equals 16 residues. Written as DNA, the CDR3 is TGCGCCAGCAGCGAGGACAGGGCTCGGCTGGTATACGGCTACGCCTTC. Translated: CASSEDRARLVYGYAF.

This clonotype has only a few counts. The gene calls are TRBV5-1 and TRBJ1-1, with D possibly TRBD1 on 5 matching bases. The CDR3 runs 13 residues. With 3 bases removed from V and 3 bases from J, the gap between germline ends came to 9 bases. From germline, CDR1 is SGHRS and CDR2 YFSETQ. The CDR3 reads CASSSREDTEAFF. In DNA form, the CDR3 reads TGCGCCAGCAGCTCCAGGGAGGACACTGAAGCTTTCTTT.

The chain links TRBV19 to TRBJ1-1; 8 bases align to TRBD1. V trimming: 6 bases; J trimming: 0 bases; junction bases outside the gene matches: 3. CDR3 size: 14 residues. CDR1 is LNHDA, CDR2 SQIVND, per germline (reference sequence). The CDR3 DNA reads TGTGCCAGTAGCAGGGGGCGGATGAACACTGAAGCTTTCTTT. It is translated as CASSRGRMNTEAFF.

This clonotype appeared a few times. The chain joins TRBV11-2 to TRBJ2-7; D ambiguous. CDR1 and CDR2 (germline): SGHAT, FQNNGV. The CDR3 runs to 15 residues. V dropped 2 bases and J dropped 4 bases, with 15 bases sitting between them. The CDR3: CASSLFGRPEYEQYF. The CDR3 region has the DNA TGTGCCAGCAGCTTATTCGGCCGTCCGGAGTACGAGCAGTACTTC.

The CDR3 DNA is TGCAGTGCTACGGTCGCGACGTACACAGATACGCAGTATTTT. Translated, it gives CSATVATYTDTQYF. This sequence joins TRBV20-1 and TRBJ2-3, with D unresolved. The germline V and J ends were trimmed by 4 bases and 2 bases, with 13 bases remaining between them. CDR1 is DFQATT and CDR2 is SNEGSKA in the germline V gene (reference sequence). The CDR3 length is 14 residues.

This clonotype showed up just a few times. This sequence joins TRBV12-3 or TRBV12-4 and TRBJ2-5; no definite D call. The CDR3 is 14 amino acids. V was shortened by 5 bases and J by 4 bases, with 14 bases between the two germline ends. DNA for the CDR3: TGTGCCAGCAGTCCAAGCCCTGCACCAGAGACCCAGTACTTC. This encodes CASSPSPAPETQYF.

The chain links TRBV6-2 or TRBV6-3 to TRBJ1-2; D uncertain. Trimming shortened V by 3 bases and J by 1 base, and 9 bases separated the two germline ends. The CDR3 is made up of 14 amino acids. Germline CDR1 MNHEY, CDR2 SVGEGT. CDR3 sequence (DNA): TGTGCCAGCAGTTATGGAGGCGTTAACTATGGCTACACCTTC. Translating gives CASSYGGVNYGYTF.

This clonotype has just a few counts. The gene calls are TRBV11-2 and TRBJ1-2; D is possibly TRBD1 (5 bases). Trimming pared 0 bases from V and 3 bases from J, leaving 11 bases between. Germline CDR1 and CDR2: SGHAT and FQNNGV. The CDR3 runs to 15 residues. DNA of the CDR3: TGTGCCAGCAGCTTAGACAGGGAGGTTTACTATGGCTACACCTTC. The encoded protein is CASSLDREVYYGYTF.

This rearrangement joins TRBV14 to TRBJ2-1; 9 nucleotides align to TRBD2. Germline values: CDR1 SGHDN, CDR2 FVKESK. The CDR3 spans 17 residues. The junction had 9 bases not matched to a gene; V was cut back by 1 base and J by 5 bases. The CDR3, as DNA: TGTGCCAGCAGCCAAGCTATCCGGGCTAGCGGGAACAATGAGCAGTTCTTC. Protein: CASSQAIRASGNNEQFF.

This clonotype was observed at least ten times. The genes are TRBV7-7 and TRBJ2-7; 8 bases line up with TRBD2. The CDR3 length is 14 residues. Losses at the gene ends were 5 bases for V and 7 bases for J; bases not matched to a gene: 10. Germline V gene sequence: CDR1 SSHAT, CDR2 FNYEAQ (reference sequence). The CDR3, as DNA: TGTGCCAGCAGCCAGGGAGCGGGAGAAGGAGAGCAGTACTTC. Encoded protein: CASSQGAGEGEQYF.

This clonotype has a handful of counts. The chain links TRBV6-1 to TRBJ1-1; maybe TRBD1 (5 bases). V was pared by 7 bases and J by 4 bases, with 7 bases between. The germline V gene encodes CDR1 MNHNS and CDR2 SASEGT. This CDR3 is built from 11 residues. The CDR3 loop is CASTQGTEAFF. For the CDR3, the DNA is TGTGCCAGCACCCAGGGCACTGAAGCTTTCTTT.

The rearrangement joins TRBV5-1 to TRBJ2-1; 8 nucleotides match TRBD2. In germline, CDR1 is SGHRS, CDR2 YFSETQ. This CDR3 spans 18 amino acids. The ends lost 4 bases at V and 0 bases at J; junction bases unmatched: 12. Written as DNA, the CDR3 is TGCGCCAGCAGCCCGGGGGGGGGCGCCTTGGGCTCCTACAATGAGCAGTTCTTC. Protein sequence: CASSPGGGALGSYNEQFF.

The table lists this clonotype with a few counts. This rearrangement joins TRBV5-1 to TRBJ2-3; D unclear. The CDR3 has 16 residues. The ends were cut back, 6 bases at V and 0 bases at J, with 17 bases in the middle. Germline lookup yields CDR1 SGHRS and CDR2 YFSETQ. Here the CDR3 DNA reads TGCGCCAGCACAACCGGACGGACGACGAGCACAGATACGCAGTATTTT. Encoded protein: CASTTGRTTSTDTQYF.

This clonotype was seen repeatedly, ten times or more. The V gene is TRBV4-1, the J gene TRBJ1-4, with 8 bases identical to TRBD1. Trimming removed 3 bases from V and 8 bases from J; junction bases left unmatched: 5. Germline CDR1 and CDR2: MGHRA and YSYEKL. CDR3 length: 14 residues. The CDR3 region is CASSQPRDREKLFF. The CDR3 DNA sequence: TGCGCCAGCAGCCAGCCCCGGGACAGGGAAAAACTGTTTTTT.

This clonotype was picked up many times. The chain carries TRBV6-1 and TRBJ1-5; 9 positions match TRBD1. This CDR3 spans 14 amino acids. Germline trimming cut 6 bases from V and 4 bases from J; bases unmatched to any gene: 4. The germline V gene encodes CDR1 MNHNS and CDR2 SASEGT. CDR3 bases: TGTGCCAGCAGAAGACAGGGGGGGAATCAGCCCCAGCATTTT. Protein: CASRRQGGNQPQHF.

The rearrangement links TRBV5-4 to TRBJ1-2; D is uncertain. CDR3 length equals 13 residues. CDR1 is SGHNT and CDR2 is YYREEE in the germline V gene (reference sequence). Trimming stripped 0 bases from V and 9 bases from J, with 12 bases between. Written as DNA, the CDR3 is TGTGCCAGCAGCTTGGACAGCCCGGGCCGCTACACCTTC. Protein sequence: CASSLDSPGRYTF.

This clonotype was recorded a few times. The CDR3 coding sequence is TGTGCCAGCAGCCAAGAGGGGACTAGCTCCTACAATGAGCAGTTCTTC. It specifies CASSQEGTSSYNEQFF. This chain links TRBV4-2 with TRBJ2-1; TRBD2 aligns across 8 bases. The germline CDR1 and CDR2 sequences are LGHNA and YNFKEQ. The CDR3 spans 16 residues. The trim removed 0 bases at V and 0 bases at J, leaving 1 base unmatched.

The table lists this clonotype with a few counts. The V and J genes are TRBV27 and TRBJ2-2; D possibly corresponds to TRBD2 (7 bases). The germline V gene encodes CDR1 MNHEY and CDR2 SMNVEV (reference sequence). The germline V and J ends were trimmed by 7 bases and 2 bases, with 29 bases remaining between them. This CDR3 is built from 20 residues. CDR3: CASTPFLTVPGGRNTGELFF. CDR3 nucleotides: TGTGCCAGCACCCCATTCCTTACAGTGCCGGGGGGCCGAAACACCGGGGAGCTGTTTTTT.

The V gene is TRBV15, the J gene TRBJ1-1, with unresolved D. Germline lookup yields CDR1 LNHNV and CDR2 YYDKDF (reference sequence). This CDR3 contains 12 residues. Trimming stripped 0 bases from V and 9 bases from J, with 8 bases between. The CDR3 DNA is TGTGCCACCAGCAGAGAGGTGGGAAAAGCTTTCTTT. Amino acids: CATSREVGKAFF.

There are a few counts of this clonotype. The DNA of the CDR3 is TGTGCCAGCAGCCCCTCCCCGACAGGCGGCTATGGCTACACCTTC. It yields the protein CASSPSPTGGYGYTF. This chain links TRBV5-6 with TRBJ1-2, with a weak D call TRBD1 (6 bases). This CDR3 is built from 15 residues. The germline V gene has CDR1 SGHDT and CDR2 YYEEEE. V was clipped by 4 bases and J by 4 bases, with 17 bases between them.

This clonotype has just a few counts. CDR3 DNA: TGCAGTGCTAGAGTTGGTAGCGGGGTGGGCTATGGCTACACCTTC. As protein: CSARVGSGVGYGYTF. The chain links TRBV20-1 to TRBJ1-2; D gene unclear. V lost 1 base and J 4 bases, leaving 16 bases between the germline ends. Germline CDR1 reads DFQATT; CDR2 reads SNEGSKA (reference sequence). The CDR3 runs to 15 residues.

The V gene is TRBV7-2, the J gene TRBJ2-7; 10 bases line up with TRBD2. Germline V gene data show CDR1 as SGHTA and CDR2 as FQGNSA. This CDR3 comprises 17 residues. Trimming at V came to 6 bases and at J to 2 bases, leaving 13 bases not matched to a gene. For the CDR3, the DNA is TGTGCCAGCAGGATTACGGCTCTAGCGGGGGTTACCTACGAGCAGTACTTC. Its protein product is CASRITALAGVTYEQYF.

The chain links TRBV20-1 to TRBJ2-7; the D gene could be TRBD1 or TRBD2 (6 bases each). Trimming took off 0 bases at V and 3 bases at J, with 15 bases between the two ends. In germline, CDR1 is DFQATT, CDR2 SNEGSKA (reference sequence). This CDR3 comprises 15 residues. The CDR3 reads CSARDRTGADYEQYF. In DNA, the CDR3 is TGCAGTGCTAGAGATCGCACGGGGGCGGACTACGAGCAGTACTTC.

The genes are TRBV15 and TRBJ2-7; the D is unclear. The germline V and J ends were trimmed by 0 bases and 2 bases, with 8 bases remaining between them. CDR1 LNHNV and CDR2 YYDKDF come from the germline V gene (reference sequence). The CDR3 is 14 amino acids. The CDR3, as DNA: TGTGCCACCAGCAGAGAATTCGGTCCCTACGAGCAGTACTTC. Its translation: CATSREFGPYEQYF.

This rearrangement joins TRBV5-1 to TRBJ1-1; TRBD1 matches 7 bases. CDR3 length: 15 residues. CDR1 and CDR2 (germline): SGHRS, YFSETQ. V was pared by 0 bases and J by 4 bases, with 6 bases of the junction left unmatched. The CDR3: CASSLEGAEGTEAFF. CDR3 DNA: TGCGCCAGCAGCTTGGAGGGGGCCGAAGGCACTGAAGCTTTCTTT.

This clonotype was recorded a few times. The rearrangement joins TRBV4-1 to TRBJ2-3, with TRBD2 matching 11 bases. V was clipped by 4 bases and J by 2 bases; unmatched bases: 5. CDR1 MGHRA and CDR2 YSYEKL come from the germline V gene. CDR3 size: 16 residues. DNA for the CDR3: TGCGCCAGCAGCCTCTCGACTAGCGGGGCCACAGATACGCAGTATTTT. Translated: CASSLSTSGATDTQYF.

DNA for the CDR3: TGTGCCTGGAGGGGACAGGGAAAAGCTTTCTTT. As protein: CAWRGQGKAFF. The gene calls are TRBV30 and TRBJ1-1; 9 bases are shared with TRBD1. CDR3 size: 11 residues. Germline CDR1 and CDR2: GTSNPN and SVGIG (reference sequence). Germline trimming cut 3 bases from V and 9 bases from J; bases unmatched to any gene: 2.

There are a few counts of this clonotype. The genes are TRBV15 and TRBJ2-7; D not certain. With 0 bases removed from V and 3 bases from J, the gap between germline ends came to 6 bases. The CDR3 is 13 amino acids. Germline V gene data show CDR1 as LNHNV and CDR2 as YYDKDF (reference sequence). This chain's CDR3 is CATSRDLRYEQYF. In DNA, the CDR3 is TGTGCCACCAGCAGAGATCTACGCTACGAGCAGTACTTC.